The present entry profiles one T cell receptor beta chain with its context. Libraries were prepared by immunoSEQ multiplex PCR; TCRdb keeps only in-frame clonotypes and omits some of them. Of about 210,000 clones listed, 83% are singletons. These data come from a study of blood T cell repertoires in COVID-19. The CDR3 has 15 residues. CDR1 is LNHNV and CDR2 is YYDKDF in the germline V gene (reference sequence). J was trimmed by 4 bases and V by 5 bases; bases with no gene match: 7. Sequences were obtained from peripheral blood. The sequence derives from a woman in her thirties or forties with active or convalescent COVID-19. The V gene is TRBV15, the J gene TRBJ1-1; 10 bases are a match to TRBD1. The CDR3 region has the DNA TGTGCCACCAGCCCCACAGACAGGGGGCGCACTGAAGCTTTCTTT. Protein sequence: CATSPTDRGRTEAFF.